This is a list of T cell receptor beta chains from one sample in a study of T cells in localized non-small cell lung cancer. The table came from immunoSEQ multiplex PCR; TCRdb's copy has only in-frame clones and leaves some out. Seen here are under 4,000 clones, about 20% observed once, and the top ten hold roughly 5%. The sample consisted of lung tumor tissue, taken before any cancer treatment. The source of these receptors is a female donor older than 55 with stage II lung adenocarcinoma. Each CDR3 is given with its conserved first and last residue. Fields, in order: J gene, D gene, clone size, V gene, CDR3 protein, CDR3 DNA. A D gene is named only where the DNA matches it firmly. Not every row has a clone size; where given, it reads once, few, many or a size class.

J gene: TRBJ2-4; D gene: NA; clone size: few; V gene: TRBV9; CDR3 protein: CASSERDRPLYF; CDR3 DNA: TGTGCCAGCAGTGAAAGGGACCGTCCGCTTTACTTC
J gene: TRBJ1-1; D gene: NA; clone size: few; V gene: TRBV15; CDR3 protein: CATSRDFVAEKAAFF; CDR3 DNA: TGTGCCACCAGCAGAGATTTTGTGGCAGAAAAGGCAGCTTTCTTT
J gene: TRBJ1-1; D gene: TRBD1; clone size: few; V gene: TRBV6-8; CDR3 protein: CASSPGQANTEAFF; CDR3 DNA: TGTGCCAGCAGTCCCGGACAGGCGAACACTGAAGCTTTCTTT
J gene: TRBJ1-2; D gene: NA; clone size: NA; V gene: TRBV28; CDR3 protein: CASSLGGSYGYTF; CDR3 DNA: TGTGCCAGCAGTTTAGGTGGGAGCTATGGCTACACCTTC
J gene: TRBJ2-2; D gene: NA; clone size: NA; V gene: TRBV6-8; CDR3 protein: CASSYSGVTGELFF; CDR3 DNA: TGTGCCAGCAGTTACTCGGGGGTCACCGGGGAGCTGTTTTTT
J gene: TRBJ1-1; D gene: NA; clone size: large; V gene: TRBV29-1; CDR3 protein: CSVEGQLGTEAFF; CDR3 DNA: TGCAGCGTTGAAGGACAGCTCGGGACTGAAGCTTTCTTT
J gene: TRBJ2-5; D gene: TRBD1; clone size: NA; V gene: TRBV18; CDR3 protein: CASSPGTGRETQYF; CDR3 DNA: TGTGCCAGCTCACCCGGGACAGGGAGAGAGACCCAGTACTTC
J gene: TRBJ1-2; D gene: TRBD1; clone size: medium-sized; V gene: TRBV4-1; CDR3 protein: CASSQQPTGDLAPLGYTF; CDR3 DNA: TGCGCCAGCAGTCAACAGCCGACAGGGGACCTGGCGCCACTTGGCTACACCTTC
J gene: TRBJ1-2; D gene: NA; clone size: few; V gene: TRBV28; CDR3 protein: CASSVGVRGYTF; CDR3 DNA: TGTGCCAGCAGTGTAGGGGTACGGGGCTACACCTTC
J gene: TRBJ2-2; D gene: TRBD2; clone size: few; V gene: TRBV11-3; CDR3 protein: CASSPAPGGNTGELFF; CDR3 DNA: TGTGCCAGCAGCCCGGCCCCGGGAGGTAACACCGGGGAGCTGTTTTTT
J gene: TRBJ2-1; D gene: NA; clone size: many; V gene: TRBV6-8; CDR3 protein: CASSPFGRFPYNEQFF; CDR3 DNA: TGTGCCAGCAGTCCCTTCGGCAGGTTCCCCTACAATGAGCAGTTCTTC
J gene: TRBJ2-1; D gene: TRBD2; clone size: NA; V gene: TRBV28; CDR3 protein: CASSFSGRGNEQFF; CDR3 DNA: TGTGCCAGCAGTTTTAGCGGGAGGGGGAATGAGCAGTTCTTC
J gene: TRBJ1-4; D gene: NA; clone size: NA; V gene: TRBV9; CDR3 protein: CASSPFDGYEKLFF; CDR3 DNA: TGTGCCAGCAGCCCCTTCGACGGGTATGAAAAACTGTTTTTT
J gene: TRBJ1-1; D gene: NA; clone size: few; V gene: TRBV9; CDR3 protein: CASRTGNTEAFF; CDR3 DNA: TGTGCCAGCAGGACAGGGAACACTGAAGCTTTCTTT
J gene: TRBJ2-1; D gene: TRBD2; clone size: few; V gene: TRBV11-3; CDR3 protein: CASSPIAGGNNEQFF; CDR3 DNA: TGTGCCAGCAGCCCCATAGCGGGAGGCAACAATGAGCAGTTCTTC
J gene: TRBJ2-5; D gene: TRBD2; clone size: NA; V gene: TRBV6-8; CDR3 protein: CASSTPGTSGRETQYF; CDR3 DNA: TGTGCCAGCAGCACCCCTGGGACTAGCGGGAGAGAGACCCAGTACTTC
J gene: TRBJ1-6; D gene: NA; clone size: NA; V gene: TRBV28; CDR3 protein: CASTLPRGPLHF; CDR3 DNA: TGTGCCAGCACCCTCCCTAGGGGACCCCTCCACTTT
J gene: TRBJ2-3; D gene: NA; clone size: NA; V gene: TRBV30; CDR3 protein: CAWSAPGRGRGDTQYF; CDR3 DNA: TGTGCCTGGAGTGCCCCAGGCAGGGGCCGGGGCGATACGCAGTATTTT
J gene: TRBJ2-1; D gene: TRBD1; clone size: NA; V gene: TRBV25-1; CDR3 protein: CASSGRDRDNEQFF; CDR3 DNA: TGTGCCAGCAGTGGCCGGGACAGAGACAATGAGCAGTTCTTC
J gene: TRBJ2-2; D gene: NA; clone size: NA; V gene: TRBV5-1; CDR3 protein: CASSLTGNPGELFF; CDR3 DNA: TGCGCCAGCAGCTTGACAGGGAACCCCGGGGAGCTGTTTTTT
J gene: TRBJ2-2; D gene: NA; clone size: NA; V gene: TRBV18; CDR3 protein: CASSTGQNTGELFF; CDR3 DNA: TGTGCCAGCTCTACAGGGCAGAACACCGGGGAGCTGTTTTTT
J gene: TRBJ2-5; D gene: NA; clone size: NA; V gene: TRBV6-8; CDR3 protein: CASTPAGSATQYF; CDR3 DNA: TGTGCCAGCACCCCTGCAGGCAGCGCGACCCAGTACTTC
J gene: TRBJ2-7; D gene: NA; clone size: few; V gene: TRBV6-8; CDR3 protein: CASSQTDSYEQYF; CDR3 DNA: TGTGCCAGCAGTCAGACAGACTCCTACGAGCAGTACTTC
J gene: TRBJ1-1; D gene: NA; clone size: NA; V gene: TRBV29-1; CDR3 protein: CSVGRGLNTEAFF; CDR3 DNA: TGCAGCGTTGGGCGGGGGCTGAACACTGAAGCTTTCTTT
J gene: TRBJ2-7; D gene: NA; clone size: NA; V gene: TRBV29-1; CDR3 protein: CSAEGSSSYEQYF; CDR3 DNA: TGCAGCGCCGAAGGTTCTAGCTCCTACGAGCAGTACTTC
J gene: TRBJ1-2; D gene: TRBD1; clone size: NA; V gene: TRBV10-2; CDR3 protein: CATDRDGQGIYGYTF; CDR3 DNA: TGCGCCACCGATAGAGATGGACAGGGGATATATGGCTACACCTTC
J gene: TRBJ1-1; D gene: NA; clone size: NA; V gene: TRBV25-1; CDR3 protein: CASSGGVATEAFF; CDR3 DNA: TGTGCCAGCTCCGGCGGGGTGGCCACTGAAGCTTTCTTT
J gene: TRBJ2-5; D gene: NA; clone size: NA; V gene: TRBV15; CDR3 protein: CATSRAKGRETQYF; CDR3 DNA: TGTGCCACCAGCAGAGCTAAGGGGCGGGAGACCCAGTACTTC
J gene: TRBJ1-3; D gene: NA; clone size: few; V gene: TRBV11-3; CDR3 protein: CASSLLSFSGNTIYF; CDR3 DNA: TGTGCCAGCAGCTTGCTGAGCTTCTCTGGAAACACCATATATTTT
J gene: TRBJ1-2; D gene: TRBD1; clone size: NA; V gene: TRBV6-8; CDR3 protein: CASSYAGQGARGYTF; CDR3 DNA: TGTGCCAGCAGTTACGCCGGACAGGGGGCGCGCGGCTACACCTTC
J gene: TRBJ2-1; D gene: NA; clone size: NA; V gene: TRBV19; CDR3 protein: CASSVLLTPFSYNEQFF; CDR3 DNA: TGTGCCAGTAGTGTGTTGCTGACGCCCTTCTCCTACAATGAGCAGTTCTTC
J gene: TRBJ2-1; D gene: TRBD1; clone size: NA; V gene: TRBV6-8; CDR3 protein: CASSSAGTGYNEQFF; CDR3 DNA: TGTGCCAGCAGCTCCGCCGGGACAGGGTACAATGAGCAGTTCTTC
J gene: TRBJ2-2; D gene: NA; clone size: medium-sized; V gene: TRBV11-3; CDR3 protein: CASSLGGGNTGELFF; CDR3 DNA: TGTGCCAGCAGCTTGGGAGGGGGCAACACCGGGGAGCTGTTTTTT
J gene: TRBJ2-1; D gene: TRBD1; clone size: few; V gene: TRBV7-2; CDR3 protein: CASSLIQGNEQFF; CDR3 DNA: TGTGCCAGCAGCTTAATACAGGGGAATGAGCAGTTCTTC
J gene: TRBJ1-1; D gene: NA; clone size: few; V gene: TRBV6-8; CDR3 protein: CASSYRLTGPTWDTEAFF; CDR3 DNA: TGTGCCAGCAGTTACCGTCTCACGGGCCCCACTTGGGACACTGAAGCTTTCTTT
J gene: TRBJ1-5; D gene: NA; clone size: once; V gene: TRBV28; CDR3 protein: CASMIGDQPQHF; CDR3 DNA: TGTGCCAGCATGATAGGGGATCAGCCCCAGCATTTT
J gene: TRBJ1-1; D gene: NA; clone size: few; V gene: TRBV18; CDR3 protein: CASSIRNTEAFF; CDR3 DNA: TGTGCCAGCTCAATCCGGAACACTGAAGCTTTCTTT
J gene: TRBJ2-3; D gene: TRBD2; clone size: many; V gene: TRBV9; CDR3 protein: CASSVAPIGRASTDTQYF; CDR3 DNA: TGTGCCAGCAGCGTAGCTCCTATAGGGAGGGCTAGCACAGATACGCAGTATTTT
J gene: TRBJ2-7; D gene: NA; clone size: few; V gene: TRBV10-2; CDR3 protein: CASSESSGVRQYF; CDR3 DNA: TGCGCCAGCAGTGAGTCTTCAGGGGTACGGCAGTACTTC
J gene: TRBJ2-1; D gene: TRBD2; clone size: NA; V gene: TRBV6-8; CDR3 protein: CAIQSGATYNEQFF; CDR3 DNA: TGTGCCATCCAAAGCGGGGCGACCTACAATGAGCAGTTCTTC
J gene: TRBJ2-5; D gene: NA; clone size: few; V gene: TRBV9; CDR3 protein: CASSVNSQETQYF; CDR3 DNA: TGTGCCAGCAGTGTGAACAGCCAAGAGACCCAGTACTTC
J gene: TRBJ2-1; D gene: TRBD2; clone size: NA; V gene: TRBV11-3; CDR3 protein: CASSSPGGHNEQFF; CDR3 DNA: TGTGCCAGCAGCTCCCCGGGAGGGCACAATGAGCAGTTCTTC
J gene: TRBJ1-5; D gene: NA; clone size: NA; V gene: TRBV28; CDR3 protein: CASSSPSVRAQHF; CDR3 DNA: TGTGCCAGCAGTTCCCCATCGGTCAGGGCCCAGCATTTT
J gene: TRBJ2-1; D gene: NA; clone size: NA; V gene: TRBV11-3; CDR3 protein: CASSSGTSNNEQFF; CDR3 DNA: TGTGCCAGCAGCTCAGGGACTTCCAACAATGAGCAGTTCTTC
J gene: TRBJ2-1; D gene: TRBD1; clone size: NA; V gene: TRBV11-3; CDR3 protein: CASSSVEGASNEQFF; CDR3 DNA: TGTGCCAGCAGTTCTGTTGAGGGGGCCTCCAATGAGCAGTTCTTC
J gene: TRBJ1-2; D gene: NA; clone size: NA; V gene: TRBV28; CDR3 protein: CASRRQSYGYTF; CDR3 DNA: TGTGCCAGCAGGAGACAGTCCTATGGCTACACCTTC
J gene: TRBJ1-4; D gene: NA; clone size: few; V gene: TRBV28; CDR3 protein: CASRQINEKLFF; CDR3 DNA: TGTGCCAGCAGGCAGATAAATGAAAAACTGTTTTTT
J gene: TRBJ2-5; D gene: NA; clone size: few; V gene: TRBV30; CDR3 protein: CAWRPTVDFQETQYF; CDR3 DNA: TGTGCCTGGAGGCCGACCGTGGACTTCCAAGAGACCCAGTACTTC
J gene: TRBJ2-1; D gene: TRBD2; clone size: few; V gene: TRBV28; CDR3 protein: CASSSSSGGNNEQFF; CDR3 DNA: TGTGCCAGCAGTTCCTCCAGCGGGGGGAACAATGAGCAGTTCTTC
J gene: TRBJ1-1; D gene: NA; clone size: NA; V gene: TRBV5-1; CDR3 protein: CASSLRGGPGRNTEAFF; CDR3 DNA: TGCGCCAGCAGTCTACGAGGCGGGCCGGGAAGGAACACTGAAGCTTTCTTT
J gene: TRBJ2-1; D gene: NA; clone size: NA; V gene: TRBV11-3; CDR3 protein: CASSLGQGSNEQFF; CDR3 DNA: TGTGCCAGCAGCTTAGGGCAGGGAAGCAATGAGCAGTTCTTC
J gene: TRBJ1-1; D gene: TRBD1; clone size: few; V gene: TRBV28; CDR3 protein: CASSFRQGKESEAFF; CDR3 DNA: TGTGCCAGCAGTTTCCGACAGGGGAAAGAATCTGAAGCTTTCTTT